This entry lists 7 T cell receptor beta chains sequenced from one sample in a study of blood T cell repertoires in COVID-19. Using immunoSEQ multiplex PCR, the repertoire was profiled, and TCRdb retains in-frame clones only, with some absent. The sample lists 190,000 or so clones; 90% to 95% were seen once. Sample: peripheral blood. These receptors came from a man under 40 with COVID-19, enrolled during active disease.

This chain's CDR3 is CASSPVGGQETQYF. DNA of the CDR3: TGTGCCAGCTCACCAGTGGGGGGGCAAGAGACCCAGTACTTC. The chain recombines TRBV18 with TRBJ2-5; 7 bases match TRBD2. The CDR3 contains 14 residues. V was pared by 2 bases and J by 2 bases, with 2 bases of the junction left unmatched. Germline V gives CDR1 KGHSH, CDR2 LQKENI.

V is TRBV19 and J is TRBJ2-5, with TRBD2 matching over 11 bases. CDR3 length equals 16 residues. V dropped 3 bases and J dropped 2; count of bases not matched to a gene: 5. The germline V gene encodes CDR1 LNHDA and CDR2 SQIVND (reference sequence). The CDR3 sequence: CASSMSLAGVQETQYF. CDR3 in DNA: TGTGCCAGTAGTATGTCACTAGCGGGGGTACAAGAGACCCAGTACTTC.

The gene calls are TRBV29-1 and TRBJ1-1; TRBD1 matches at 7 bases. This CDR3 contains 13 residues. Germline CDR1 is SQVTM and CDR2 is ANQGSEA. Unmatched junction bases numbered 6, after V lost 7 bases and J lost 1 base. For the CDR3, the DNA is TGCAGCGCTGCCGGGACAGAGAACACTGAAGCTTTCTTT. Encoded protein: CSAAGTENTEAFF. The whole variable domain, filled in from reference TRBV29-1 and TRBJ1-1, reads SAVISQKPSRDICQRGTSLTIQCQVDSQVTMMFWYRQQPGQSLTLIATANQGSEATYESGFVIDKFPISRPNLTFSTLTVSNMSPEDSSIYLCSAAGTENTEAFFGQGTRLTVV.

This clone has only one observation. CDR3 in DNA: TGTGCCAGCAGTTTCTTAGCGGAAAACCAAGAGACCCAGTACTTC. Translation gives CASSFLAENQETQYF. The J gene is TRBJ2-5, the V gene TRBV6-5, with D tentatively TRBD2 (6 bases). Germline V gene data show CDR1 as MNHEY and CDR2 as SVGAGI. The CDR3 totals 15 residues. Trimming removed 4 bases from V and 0 bases from J, with 12 bases in between.

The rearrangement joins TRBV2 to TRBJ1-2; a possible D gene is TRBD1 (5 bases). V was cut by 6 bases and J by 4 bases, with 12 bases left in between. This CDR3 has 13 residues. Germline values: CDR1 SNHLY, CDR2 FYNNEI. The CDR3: CASRNRLLYGYTF. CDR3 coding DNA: TGTGCCAGCAGAAACAGGTTACTCTATGGCTACACCTTC.

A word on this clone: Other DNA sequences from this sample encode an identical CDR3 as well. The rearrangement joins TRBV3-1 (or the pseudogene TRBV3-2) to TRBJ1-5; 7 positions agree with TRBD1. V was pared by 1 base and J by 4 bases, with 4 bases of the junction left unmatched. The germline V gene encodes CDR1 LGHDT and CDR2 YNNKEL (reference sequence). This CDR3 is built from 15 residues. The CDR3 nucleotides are TGTGCCAGCAGCCAAGCAGGGACAGAGAATCAGCCCCAGCATTTT. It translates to CASSQAGTENQPQHF.

CDR3 residues: CASSLAAGGSYNEQFF. CDR3 DNA sequence: TGTGCCAGCAGCTTGGCCGCGGGGGGCTCCTACAATGAGCAGTTCTTC. The rearrangement uses TRBV5-6 and TRBJ2-1, with TRBD2 matching 8 bases. The ends lost 0 bases at V and 0 bases at J; junction bases unmatched: 2. CDR1 is SGHDT and CDR2 is YYEEEE in the germline V gene. The CDR3 consists of 16 residues. Together with reference TRBV5-6 and TRBJ2-1, the CDR3 gives the full variable domain: DAGVTQSPTHLIKTRGQQVTLRCSPKSGHDTVSWYQQALGQGPQFIFQYYEEEERQRGNFPDRFSGHQFPNYSSELNVNALLLGDSALYLCASSLAAGGSYNEQFFGPGTRLTVL.